Presented here are 18 T cell receptor beta chains from one specimen sequenced in a study of blood T cells in healthy people across ages. It was with a sample-barcoded 5' primer and a J-beta primer mix that a second PCR of roughly 6 to 12 cycles was run. TCRdb redid the calling of the 5' RACE reads with MiXCR, one entry per CDR3 protein. The data hold about 720,000 distinct CDR3 sequences, with approximately 25% observed a single time. The sample was also linked to a second study, of T cells of mothers and their children.

The source material was blood. Every receptor here comes from a boy between 5 and 17 years old in good health.

The chain uses TRBV14 and TRBJ2-1; 9 bases are shared with TRBD1. Looked up from germline, CDR1 is SGHDN and CDR2 is FVKESK. CDR3 size: 17 residues. Unmatched junction bases numbered 16, after V lost 6 bases and J lost 7 bases. CDR3 protein: CASRAPGTGTLNNEQFF. The CDR3 DNA reads as TGTGCCAGCAGGGCTCCCGGGACAGGGACATTGAATAATGAGCAGTTCTTC.

The chain uses TRBV29-1 and TRBJ2-3; a possible D gene is TRBD2 (6 bases). With 3 bases removed from V and 6 bases from J, the gap between germline ends came to 19 bases. Per germline, CDR1 SQVTM and CDR2 ANQGSEA. This CDR3 is built from 15 residues. CDR3 sequence reads: CSVDSAGTGGDTQYF. CDR3 nucleotides: TGCAGCGTTGATTCCGCGGGGACGGGCGGGGATACGCAGTATTTT.

The gene calls are TRBV27 and TRBJ2-4; 8 positions match TRBD1. This CDR3 comprises 17 residues. CDR1 and CDR2 from the germline V gene are MNHEY and SMNVEV (reference sequence). V trimming: 3 bases; J trimming: 0 bases; junction bases outside the gene matches: 7. The CDR3 nucleotides are TGTGCCAGCAGTTTGGCGCGGACAGGGCTAGCCAAAAACATTCAGTACTTC. This sequence encodes CASSLARTGLAKNIQYF.

On this clonotype: This clone may be a read error of a much larger clone one base away. This sequence joins TRBV6-2 or TRBV6-3 and TRBJ2-7; D unclear. From germline, CDR1 is MNHEY and CDR2 SVGEGT. V was shortened by 2 bases and J by 3 bases, with 5 bases between the two germline ends. This CDR3 has 12 amino acids. CDR3 bases: TGTGCCAGCAGTTACAAGGGCTACGAGCAGTACTTC. It codes for CASSYKGYEQYF.

This clonotype was observed a few times. The chain has TRBV2 and TRBJ2-5; D perhaps matches TRBD2 (6 bases). V lost 2 bases to trimming and J lost 2 bases, with 9 bases between them. The CDR3 is made up of 14 amino acids. Germline CDR1 is SNHLY and CDR2 is FYNNEI. CDR3 sequence (DNA): TGTGCCAGCAGTGAAAAGGCGGGGCAAGAGACCCAGTACTTC. Translating it yields CASSEKAGQETQYF.

This chain connects TRBV6-2 or TRBV6-3 to TRBJ1-1, with 7 bases aligning to TRBD1. V was clipped by 11 bases and J by 9 bases; unmatched bases: 9. This CDR3 is 11 amino acids long. The germline V gene encodes CDR1 MNHEY and CDR2 SVGEGT. The CDR3 is CAGSSGGKAFF. The CDR3 DNA reads TGTGCCGGCTCATCAGGGGGGAAAGCTTTCTTT.

The chain joins TRBV3-1 to TRBJ2-1; tentatively, D is TRBD1 or TRBD2 (5 bases each). The germline V and J ends were trimmed by 3 bases and 3 bases, with 12 bases remaining between them. The germline V gene encodes CDR1 LGHDT and CDR2 YNNKEL (reference sequence). The CDR3 is 15 amino acids. The CDR3 sequence: CASSHLSGGYNEQFF. DNA for the CDR3: TGTGCCAGCAGCCATCTTAGTGGGGGCTACAATGAGCAGTTCTTC.

This clonotype was picked up many times. V is TRBV28 and J is TRBJ2-3; D unresolved. Germline V lookup: CDR1 MDHEN, CDR2 SYDVKM. This CDR3 spans 11 amino acids. V gave up 6 bases and J gave up 1 base, with 2 bases separating them. The CDR3 DNA follows: TGTGCCAGCAGAGGCACAGATACGCAGTATTTT. Its translation: CASRGTDTQYF.

The chain carries TRBV4-3 and TRBJ1-5; TRBD1 agrees at 7 bases. Germline V lookup: CDR1 LGHNA, CDR2 YSLEER. The CDR3 is 15 residues long. The V and J ends lost 0 bases and 4 bases, in that order; junction bases with no gene match: 3. CDR3 DNA: TGCGCCAGCAGCCAAGAATGGGGACAGAATCAGCCCCAGCATTTT. Translating it yields CASSQEWGQNQPQHF.

The rearrangement joins TRBV27 to TRBJ2-5, with TRBD2 matching 13 bases. CDR1 is MNHEY and CDR2 is SMNVEV in the germline V gene (reference sequence). This CDR3 contains 15 residues. With V trimmed by 2 bases and J by 3 bases, 0 bases remained unmatched. This CDR3 is CASSLGTSGEETQYF. CDR3 in DNA: TGTGCCAGCAGTTTAGGGACTAGCGGGGAAGAGACCCAGTACTTC.

The J gene is TRBJ2-1, the V gene TRBV3-1; TRBD1 aligns across 7 bases. Trimming at V came to 5 bases and at J to 14 bases, leaving 9 bases not matched to a gene. There are 12 residues in the CDR3. The germline gives CDR1 LGHDT, CDR2 YNNKEL (reference sequence). CDR3 bases: TGTGCCAGCAGCTTACGGGACAGCCGGGAGTTCTTC. Encoded protein: CASSLRDSREFF.

J is TRBJ1-4 and V is TRBV2, with D possibly TRBD1 on 6 matching bases. The CDR3 is 15 amino acids. Germline assignment: CDR1 SNHLY and CDR2 FYNNEI. V shed 0 bases and J shed 7 bases, with 12 bases lying between them. The CDR3 nucleotides are TGTGCCAGCAGTGAAGCCAGGGGAGGCAGTGAAAAACTGTTTTTT. Amino acid sequence: CASSEARGGSEKLFF.

This chain links TRBV6-5 with TRBJ1-2; 9 nucleotides agree with TRBD1. The junction had 12 bases not matched to a gene; V was cut back by 9 bases and J by 4 bases. Germline V lookup: CDR1 MNHEY, CDR2 SVGAGI. This CDR3 comprises 15 residues. The DNA of the CDR3 is TGTGCCAGGAGTCCCTTAACAGGGGGCGGCTATGGCTACACCTTC. This sequence encodes CARSPLTGGGYGYTF.

Only a few counts were recorded for this clonotype. The J gene is TRBJ2-7, the V gene TRBV5-1, with D unresolved. Between the trimmed V and J ends, which lost 4 bases and 5 bases, there was a span of 13 bases. This CDR3 region has 13 residues. Germline CDR1 and CDR2: SGHRS and YFSETQ. The CDR3 protein is CASSLGLINEQYF. CDR3 DNA sequence: TGCGCCAGCAGCCTGGGCCTGATAAACGAGCAGTACTTC.

In DNA form, the CDR3 reads TGCGCCAGCAGCCAAGATGGTGGCGGGGAGCTGTTTTTT. Protein: CASSQDGGGELFF. V and J are TRBV4-3 and TRBJ2-2; unclear D gene. Germline V gene lookup returns CDR1 LGHNA and CDR2 YSLEER. With 0 bases removed from V and 7 bases from J, the gap between germline ends came to 6 bases. The CDR3 consists of 13 residues.

The genes are TRBV29-1 and TRBJ2-5, with D hard to call. The CDR3 covers 10 residues. Between the trimmed V and J ends, which lost 3 bases and 7 bases, there was a span of 6 bases. CDR1 and CDR2 (germline): SQVTM, ANQGSEA. The CDR3 DNA sequence: TGCAGCGTTGAGACCGGGACCCAGTACTTC. Translated, it gives CSVETGTQYF.

This clonotype was seen more than once but under ten times. The V call is TRBV7-2, the J call TRBJ2-1; possible D gene TRBD2, 5 bases. CDR1 SGHTA and CDR2 FQGNSA come from the germline V gene. Trimming removed 5 bases at V and 0 bases at J, with 14 bases between. The CDR3 is 16 amino acids. The CDR3 sequence: CASSQSTRSSYNEQFF. DNA of the CDR3: TGTGCCAGCAGCCAATCTACTAGGAGCTCCTACAATGAGCAGTTCTTC.

The chain has TRBV13 and TRBJ2-7; TRBD2 might be the D (5 bases). Trimming removed 1 base at V and 3 bases at J, with 13 bases between. Germline V gives CDR1 PRHDT, CDR2 FYEKMQ (reference sequence). The length of the CDR3 is 15 residues. The CDR3 DNA reads TGTGCCAGCAGCTTAGCCCCCGGGGTCGACTACGAGCAGTACTTC. This encodes CASSLAPGVDYEQYF. Drawing the rest from reference TRBV13 and TRBJ2-7, the complete variable domain is AAGVIQSPRHLIKEKRETATLKCYPIPRHDTVYWYQQGPGQDPQFLISFYEKMQSDKGSIPDRFSAQQFSDYHSELNMSSLELGDSALYFCASSLAPGVDYEQYFGPGTRLTVT.